This TCR beta chain was identified in a study of shared clonotypes between healthy human individuals (TCRdb year 2020). With respect to the entire study: A couple of women and a few men aged 18 to 49 years were included in the cohort. For each donor, three plates each were used for CD4 naive and CD4 memory, two plates were used for CD8 naive, and one plate was used for CD8 memory. Blood TCR repertoires of roughly five healthy adults were deeply sequenced to estimate repertoire size and the extent of clonotype sharing between individuals. Different laboratories and diverse techniques were used to prepare libraries and sequence TCR repertoires, to increase sequencing depth and limit assay-specific biases. Each donor's leukapheresis produced roughly between roughly 0.9 and 9 billion PBMCs.

Healthy HIV-negative adults with no recently reported acute infections or vaccinations were included as donors. All donors were Caucasian adults living in Nashville, Tennessee, USA. CD4+ T cells were enriched by magnetic negative selection, after which naive cells were positively selected on CD45RA and the negative fraction was taken as the memory subset. After blood collection by leukapheresis, PBMCs were isolated using Ficoll-Histopaque density gradient centrifugation and then cryopreserved in the vapor phase of liquid nitrogen. Analytical flow cytometry was used to check the purity and quantity of each magnetically sorted T cell population. From each sorted fraction, genomic DNA was isolated and quantified by UV absorbance on a Nanodrop 2000c. What the study reported, not specific to this receptor: About 4.5% of naive CD4, 3.5% of naive CD8, roughly 2.4% of memory CD4, and approximately 0.39% of memory CD8 clonotypes were shared across a few donors. Estimated clonotype richness was generally larger for naive than for memory subsets. Compared with non-shared clonotypes, the clonotypes found in all four sorted-subset donors had higher generation probabilities. Because the study included only a small number of donors, the genetic and exposure-history diversity represented was limited. Even with the large sequencing depth, rarefaction of the sorted-subset datasets indicated that sequencing was incomplete. Sampling was limited to blood, and TCR repertoires in tissue likely differ from TCR repertoires in blood. Pairwise subsampling led to the expectation that sequencing depth would affect the degree of clonotype sharing among donors.

This clone was seen only once. Its specific antigen is unknown. No base-level quality is on record; no much larger clone is a single base apart. The CDR3 has 15 amino acids, counting the end cysteine and phenylalanine. Of all the DNA, just the CDR3 is kept, 45 bases in frame from base 1. V is pared back by 0 bases and J by 5 bases, with 10 bases lying between the germline termini. CDR1 and CDR2 (MNHEY, SVGAGI) derive from the germline V gene. Using the deep immunoSEQ assay, multiplex PCR amplified TCR CDR3 regions from genomic DNA. For each cell subset, the extracted genomic DNA was distributed evenly across all wells of several immunoSEQ 96-well plates, and each plate served as one replicate. For sorted subsets, roughly 0.2 ug genomic DNA, equal to 30,000 to 35,000 T cell genomes, was loaded into each replicate PCR. Purified libraries were measured with a Qubit 3.0 fluorometer, size-checked on a Bioanalyzer 2100, and measured again with the KAPA Library Quantification kit. Every immunoSEQ 96-well plate was sequenced on a dedicated single-read 150-cycle Illumina NextSeq 550 flow cell. The published analysis was carried out like this. Because the immunoSEQ output held only junctional sequences and lacked quality scores, the filtering could not match the filtering applied to full-length reads. Sequences were annotated with PyIR, a Python wrapper for IgBLAST v1.9, using IMGT germline references to assign V/J genes and CDR3. Reads with weak V/J assignments (E-value above 1e-6), missing CDR3, stop codons, out-of-frame junctions, or ambiguous translated residues were removed. V3J clonotypes were defined as sequences sharing the same inferred V gene, J gene, and CDR3 amino acid sequence. The percentage overlap between two repertoires was calculated by dividing the number of shared unique clonotypes by the size of the smaller repertoire. RTK rarefaction, the Chao1 estimator, and Recon v2.1 estimates of unobserved clonotypes were used to assess repertoire richness. For all TCRbeta clonotypes obtained by the gDNA method from a few donors, generation probabilities were computed with OLGA. Not all clones reach the TCRdb copy of this immuneACCESS table, which keeps in-frame sequences only. Checked studies attribute under half of the gap to unresolved V genes and leave the rest unexplained. V and J calls and clone size are those listed in that table; D and trimming were worked out from the DNA. For this sample the table gives 2 million to 3 million clones, of which over 85% were detected only once. The top ten hold about 0.39% of the sample.

Sequenced input: naive CD4+ T cells from PBMCs. This specimen's cell subset or site label, per the study, means: CD45RA+ positively selected. The sequence was obtained from a man younger than 35 in good health. Some clones in this sample may be carry-over from other donors' samples. The chain employs TRBV6-5 and TRBJ1-4; the D gene cannot be resolved reliably. The CDR3 is CASSYSGNKNEKLFF. The DNA sequence is as follows: TGTGCCAGCAGTTACTCTGGGAATAAAAATGAAAAACTGTTTTTT.